The present T cell receptor beta chain was sequenced within a study of blood T cell repertoires in COVID-19. This CDR3 contains 13 residues. Trimming shortened V by 4 bases and J by 6 bases, and 12 bases separated the two germline ends. Germline-derived CDR1 and CDR2 are MGHDK and SYGVNS. Clones were sequenced by immunoSEQ multiplex PCR, and TCRdb holds only the in-frame ones, with some missing. Among 200,000 to 250,000 clones listed, 87% were seen once. The sample comprised peripheral blood. The sequence came from a woman between 18 and 29 years old who had recovered from COVID-19. The gene calls are TRBV25-1 and TRBJ1-2; D not certain. The CDR3 spells CASSVRGFHGYTF. The CDR3 nucleotides are TGTGCCAGCAGTGTCAGAGGGTTCCATGGCTACACCTTC.